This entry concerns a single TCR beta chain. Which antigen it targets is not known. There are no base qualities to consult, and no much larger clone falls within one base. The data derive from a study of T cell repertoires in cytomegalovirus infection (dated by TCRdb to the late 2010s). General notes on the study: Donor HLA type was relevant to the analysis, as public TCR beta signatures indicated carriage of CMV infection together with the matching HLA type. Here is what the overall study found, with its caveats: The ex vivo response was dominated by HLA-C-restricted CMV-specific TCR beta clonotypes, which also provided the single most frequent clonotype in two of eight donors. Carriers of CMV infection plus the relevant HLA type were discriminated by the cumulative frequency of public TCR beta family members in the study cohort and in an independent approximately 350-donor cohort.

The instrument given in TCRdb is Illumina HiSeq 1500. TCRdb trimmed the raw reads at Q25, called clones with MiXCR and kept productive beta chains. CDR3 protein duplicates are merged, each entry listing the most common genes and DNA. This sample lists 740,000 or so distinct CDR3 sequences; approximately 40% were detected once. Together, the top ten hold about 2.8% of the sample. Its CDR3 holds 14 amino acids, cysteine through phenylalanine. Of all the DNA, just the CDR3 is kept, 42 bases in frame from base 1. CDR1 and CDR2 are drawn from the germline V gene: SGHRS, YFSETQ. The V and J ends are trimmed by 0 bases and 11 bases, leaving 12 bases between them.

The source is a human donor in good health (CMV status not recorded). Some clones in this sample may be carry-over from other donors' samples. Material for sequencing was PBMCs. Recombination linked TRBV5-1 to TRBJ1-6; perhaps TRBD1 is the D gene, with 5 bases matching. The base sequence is TGCGCCAGCAGCTTGGGGGGCCCGGGCGCACCCCTCCACTTT. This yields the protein CASSLGGPGAPLHF.